This TCR beta chain comes out of a study of PD-1 blockade in classical Hodgkin lymphoma. Following autologous stem cell transplantation, relapse occurred in every patient, and exposure to brentuximab vedotin varied. Clones were sequenced by immunoSEQ multiplex PCR, and TCRdb holds only the in-frame ones, with some missing. The repertoire holds under 30,000 clones, with over 70% as singletons. CDR1 is SQVTM and CDR2 is ANQGSEA in the germline V gene. The length of the CDR3 is 13 residues. V dropped 3 bases and J dropped 9 bases, with 17 bases sitting between them. Details on this clone: What it binds is unknown.

Broader study findings: Reported findings placed baseline TCR diversity lower in newly diagnosed patients (compared with healthy donors).

The sample was peripheral blood mononuclear cells (PBMCs), taken before the second cycle of nivolumab. V and J are TRBV29-1 and TRBJ2-5, with D perhaps TRBD2 (7 bases). The sequence was obtained from a human donor with classical Hodgkin lymphoma. The CDR3 DNA is TGCAGCGTTGACCTAGGGGGGGCTGCAGCCCAGTACTTC. This translates into CSVDLGGAAAQYF.